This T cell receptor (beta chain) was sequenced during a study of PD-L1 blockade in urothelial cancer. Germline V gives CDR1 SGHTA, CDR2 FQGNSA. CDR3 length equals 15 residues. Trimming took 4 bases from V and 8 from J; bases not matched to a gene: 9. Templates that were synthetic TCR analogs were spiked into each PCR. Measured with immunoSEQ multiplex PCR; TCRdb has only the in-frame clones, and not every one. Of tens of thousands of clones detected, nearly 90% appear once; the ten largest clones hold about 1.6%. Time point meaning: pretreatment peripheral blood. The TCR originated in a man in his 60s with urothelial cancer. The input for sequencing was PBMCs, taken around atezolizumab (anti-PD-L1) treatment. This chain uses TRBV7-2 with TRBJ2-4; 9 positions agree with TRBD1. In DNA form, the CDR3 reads TGTGCCAGCAGCTCCTTAGGACAGGGGTTGGACATTCAGTACTTC. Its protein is CASSSLGQGLDIQYF. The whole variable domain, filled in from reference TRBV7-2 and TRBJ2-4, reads GAGVSQSPSNKVTEKGKDVELRCDPISGHTALYWYRQSLGQGLEFLIYFQGNSAPDKSGLPSDRFSAERTGGSVSTLTIQRTQQEDSAVYLCASSSLGQGLDIQYFGAGTRLSVL.